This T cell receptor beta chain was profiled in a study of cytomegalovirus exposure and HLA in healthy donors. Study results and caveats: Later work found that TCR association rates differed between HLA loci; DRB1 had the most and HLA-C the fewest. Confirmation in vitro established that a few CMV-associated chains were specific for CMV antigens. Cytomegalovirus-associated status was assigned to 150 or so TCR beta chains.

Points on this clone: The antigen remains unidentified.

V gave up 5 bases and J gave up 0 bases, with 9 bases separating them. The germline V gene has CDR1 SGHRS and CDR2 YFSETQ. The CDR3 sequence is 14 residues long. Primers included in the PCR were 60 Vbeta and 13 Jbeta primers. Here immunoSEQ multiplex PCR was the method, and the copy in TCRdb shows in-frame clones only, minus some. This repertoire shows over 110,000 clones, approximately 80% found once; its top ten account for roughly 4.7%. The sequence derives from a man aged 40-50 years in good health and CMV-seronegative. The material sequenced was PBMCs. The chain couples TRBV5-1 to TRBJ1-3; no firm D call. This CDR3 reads CASRMEGSGNTIYF. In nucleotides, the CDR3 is TGCGCCAGCAGGATGGAGGGCTCTGGAAACACCATATATTTT.